Listed below are T cell receptor beta chains from one sample, sequenced in a study of CD8 T cells in ankylosing spondylitis. TCRdb recomputed calls from the 5' RACE reads with MiXCR, one row per CDR3 protein. This table holds around 18,000 distinct CDR3 sequences, roughly 8.2% found once. Sequenced: blood. The origin of the receptors is a male donor with ankylosing spondylitis or in good health (not recorded which). Both conserved end residues are part of each CDR3. D genes are given only for firm matches. Size tells how often a clone was seen (once, few, many) or the class of an expanded clone, and some rows leave it out.

>TRBJ2-7|TRBV20-1|.|.
CSAYQSFDEQYF
TGCAGTGCTTACCAGAGTTTCGACGAGCAGTACTTC
>TRBJ2-2|TRBV5-1|.|few
CASARGTEGHTGELFF
TGCGCCAGCGCAAGGGGAACAGAGGGACACACCGGGGAGCTGTTTTTT
>TRBJ2-2|TRBV19|.|few
CASSSQALNTGELFF
TGTGCCAGTAGTAGTCAGGCCTTGAACACCGGGGAGCTGTTTTTT
>TRBJ2-1|TRBV14|TRBD2|.
CASSQAAGGINEQFF
TGTGCCAGCAGCCAAGCAGCGGGAGGAATCAATGAGCAGTTCTTC
>TRBJ2-5|TRBV6-5|.|many
CASGLSGHQETQYF
TGTGCCAGCGGACTATCGGGACACCAAGAGACCCAGTACTTC
>TRBJ2-1|TRBV28|.|.
CASCGLLGAINEQFF
TGTGCCAGTTGTGGACTCCTTGGCGCAATCAATGAGCAGTTCTTC
>TRBJ2-7|TRBV5-6|TRBD1|few
CASRPNRDRGSYEQYF
TGTGCCAGCAGACCTAACCGGGACAGGGGTTCCTACGAGCAGTACTTC
>TRBJ2-3|TRBV7-2|.|few
CASSPPGSADTQYF
TGTGCCAGCAGCCCGCCAGGGAGTGCAGATACGCAGTATTTT
>TRBJ2-3|TRBV6-5|TRBD1|.
CASSRDREFTDTQYF
TGTGCCAGCAGCCGGGACAGGGAGTTCACAGATACGCAGTATTTT
>TRBJ2-5|TRBV7-2|.|many
CASSLKAGEWETQYF
TGTGCCAGCAGCTTAAAGGCCGGGGAGTGGGAGACCCAGTACTTC
>TRBJ1-1|TRBV5-1|TRBD1|many
CASSLLLQGGNTEAFF
TGCGCCAGCAGCTTGTTATTGCAGGGGGGGAACACTGAAGCTTTCTTT
>TRBJ2-3|TRBV19|.|many
CASAGGVSTDTQYF
TGTGCCTCGGCCGGGGGCGTTAGCACAGATACGCAGTATTTT
>TRBJ2-1|TRBV5-1|.|many
CASRGSFGSYNEQFF
TGCGCCAGCAGGGGGTCATTTGGCTCCTACAATGAGCAGTTCTTC
>TRBJ2-1|TRBV4-1|TRBD2|many
CASSETSGRGPYNEQFF
TGCGCCAGCAGCGAAACTAGCGGGAGGGGCCCTTACAATGAGCAGTTCTTC
>TRBJ1-4|TRBV4-2|.|.
CASSQVNEKLFF
TGTGCCAGCAGCCAAGTCAATGAAAAACTGTTTTTT
>TRBJ1-1|TRBV12-3/TRBV12-4|.|medium-sized
CASSSTGLNTEAFF
TGTGCCAGCAGCTCAACAGGGTTGAACACTGAAGCTTTCTTT
>TRBJ2-3|TRBV5-1|TRBD2|.
CASSLVGGGSTDTQYF
TGCGCCAGCAGCTTGGTAGGCGGGGGAAGCACAGATACGCAGTATTTT
>TRBJ1-1|TRBV20-1|TRBD1|.
CSAPRQGDTEAFF
TGCAGTGCGCCGAGACAGGGTGACACTGAAGCTTTCTTT
>TRBJ2-1|TRBV7-2|.|many
CASRRRDGYNEQFF
TGTGCCAGCAGAAGGCGGGACGGCTACAATGAGCAGTTCTTC
>TRBJ2-1|TRBV12-3/TRBV12-4|.|.
CASSPRPRNEQFF
TGTGCCAGCAGTCCTCGCCCTAGGAATGAGCAGTTCTTC
>TRBJ1-5|TRBV27|.|many
CASSLGWSNQPQHF
TGTGCCAGCAGTTTAGGCTGGAGCAATCAGCCCCAGCATTTT
>TRBJ2-3|TRBV20-1|TRBD1|many
CSAEGGGTDTQYF
TGCAGTGCTGAAGGGGGCGGCACAGATACGCAGTATTTT
>TRBJ1-5|TRBV5-1|.|once
CASSLEGAGQPQHF
TGCGCCAGCAGCTTGGAAGGGGCTGGTCAGCCCCAGCATTTT
>TRBJ1-5|TRBV20-1|.|few
CSASRGAVFGRDQPQHF
TGCAGTGCTAGCCGGGGGGCGGTTTTTGGTCGCGATCAGCCCCAGCATTTT
>TRBJ2-1|TRBV20-1|TRBD2|many
CSARDPASGNNEQFF
TGCAGTGCTAGAGATCCGGCTAGCGGGAACAATGAGCAGTTCTTC
>TRBJ2-2|TRBV28|TRBD2|.
CASLSGGTGELFF
TGTGCCAGTTTGTCGGGGGGGACCGGGGAGCTGTTTTTT
>TRBJ1-4|TRBV12-3/TRBV12-4|TRBD1|few
CASSLAWTGAREKLFF
TGTGCCAGCAGTTTAGCGTGGACAGGGGCCCGCGAAAAACTGTTTTTT
>TRBJ2-1|TRBV10-3|.|many
CAISERPQGNEQFF
TGTGCCATCAGTGAGAGGCCCCAGGGGAATGAGCAGTTCTTC
>TRBJ2-1|TRBV5-1|TRBD1|few
CASSLEGQGPNEQFF
TGCGCCAGCAGCTTGGAAGGACAGGGTCCCAATGAGCAGTTCTTC
>TRBJ1-1|TRBV6-2/TRBV6-3|.|few
CASSQQVNTEAFF
TGTGCCAGCAGTCAACAGGTGAACACTGAAGCTTTCTTT
>TRBJ1-1|TRBV14|.|.
CASSLTGRLNTEAFF
TGTGCCAGCAGCCTCACGGGACGCCTAAACACTGAAGCTTTCTTT
>TRBJ1-1|TRBV20-1|.|many
CSARPVTEAFF
TGCAGTGCTAGACCAGTCACTGAAGCTTTCTTT
>TRBJ2-7|TRBV7-9|.|many
CASSFLSPMGDEQYF
TGTGCCAGCAGCTTCCTATCGCCGATGGGGGACGAGCAGTACTTC